This is a list of T cell receptor beta chains from one sample in a study of vaccination effects on CD4 cells after COVID-19. Measured with immunoSEQ multiplex PCR; TCRdb has only the in-frame clones, and not every one. The sample has 20,000 to 25,000 clones, approximately 77% seen once. The antigens these receptors bind are not known. The sequencing here drew on CD4+ T cells from PBMCs cultured with HCoV-NL63 spike peptides, taken before COVID-19 vaccination. The receptors stem from a human donor who received a COVID-19 vaccine. The CDR3 runs from the conserved cysteine through the conserved F or W. The D gene is left open where the match is weak. Rows may omit the clone size; those that give it use once, few, many or a size class.

J gene,D gene,V gene,clone size,CDR3 DNA,CDR3 protein
TRBJ2-5,TRBD2,TRBV2,.,TGTGCCAGCTCAGCCGGACTAGCGGGAGTAGACGAGACCCAGTACTTC,CASSAGLAGVDETQYF
TRBJ2-3,TRBD2,TRBV30,.,TGTGCCTGGAGGAGCAAGGCGGGAGTCGGCACAGATACGCAGTATTTT,CAWRSKAGVGTDTQYF
TRBJ1-1,.,TRBV6-5,.,TGTGCCAGCACCGGGCCCAGGGAGAACACTGAAGCTTTCTTT,CASTGPRENTEAFF
TRBJ2-7,.,TRBV18,few,TGTGCCAGCTCTACCCAGCCGGGGTCCTACGAGCAGTACTTC,CASSTQPGSYEQYF
TRBJ1-2,.,TRBV2,.,TGTGCCAGCAGTGGAACGGCTAACTATGGCTACACCTTC,CASSGTANYGYTF
TRBJ1-1,.,TRBV19,.,TGTGCCAGTAGTGTTGGGGGTCGGAACACTGAAGCTTTCTTT,CASSVGGRNTEAFF
TRBJ2-3,.,TRBV30,.,TGTGCCTGGAGTGGATTTCGGGATACGCAGTATTTT,CAWSGFRDTQYF
TRBJ2-3,.,TRBV2,.,TGTGCCAGTACACTAGGACAGGAGGGGGATACGCAGTATTTT,CASTLGQEGDTQYF
TRBJ1-6,TRBD1,TRBV6-6,.,TGTGCCAGCAGTGGAGGGGGCGCGGAGGTAGGATCACCCCTCCACTTT,CASSGGGAEVGSPLHF
TRBJ2-2,.,TRBV3-1/TRBV3-2,once,TGTGCCAGCAGCCAAGCGAACACCGGGGAGCTGTTTTTT,CASSQANTGELFF
TRBJ1-5,TRBD1,TRBV5-1,.,TGCGCCAGCAGCTTTTCGGGACAGGGCAATCAGCCCCAGCATTTT,CASSFSGQGNQPQHF
TRBJ1-1,.,TRBV6-2/TRBV6-3,.,TGTGCCAGCAGTTACTCGCTCTCCATGAACACTGAAGCTTTCTTT,CASSYSLSMNTEAFF
TRBJ1-2,.,TRBV4-2,.,TGTGCCAGCAGCCAAGGGGGCGGGGATGGCTACACCTTC,CASSQGGGDGYTF
TRBJ2-3,.,TRBV21-1,.,TGTGCCAGCAGCATTCGGGACAGGCCCACAGATACGCAGTATTTT,CASSIRDRPTDTQYF
TRBJ2-7,.,TRBV7-9,.,TGTGCCATTCAGGGGCCTCCCTACGAGCAGTACTTC,CAIQGPPYEQYF
TRBJ2-2,TRBD1,TRBV15,.,TGTGCCACCAGCAGACAGGGGGCGAACACCGGGGAGCTGTTTTTT,CATSRQGANTGELFF
TRBJ2-5,TRBD1,TRBV10-3,.,TGTGCCATCAGTGGCCCGGGACAGGGGGCCGAGACCCAGTACTTC,CAISGPGQGAETQYF
TRBJ2-7,TRBD1,TRBV27,.,TGTGCCAGCAGTGCCGGACAGGGCCCCTCCTTCTACGAGCAGTACTTC,CASSAGQGPSFYEQYF
TRBJ2-1,.,TRBV11-2,.,TGTGCCAGCACCTTGGGAGCGAGCAATGAGCAGTTCTTC,CASTLGASNEQFF
TRBJ1-2,.,TRBV7-2,few,TGTGCCAGCAGCTTAGAGGGGGGATTTAACTATGGCTACACCTTC,CASSLEGGFNYGYTF
TRBJ2-5,.,TRBV29-1,.,TGCAGCGTTGACCCAGGGTACGAGACCCAGTACTTC,CSVDPGYETQYF
TRBJ2-7,TRBD1,TRBV15,.,TGTGCCACCAGCACCTTCGGGACAGGTGGCCACGAGCAGTACTTC,CATSTFGTGGHEQYF
TRBJ2-7,TRBD2,TRBV5-1,.,TGCGCCAGCAGCTTGGGGCCCCAACTAGCGGGGGGATACGAGCAGTACTTC,CASSLGPQLAGGYEQYF
TRBJ1-5,.,TRBV19,.,TGTGCCAGTAGTATAGATCTTGCAGGGGGCAATCAGCCCCAGCATTTT,CASSIDLAGGNQPQHF
TRBJ2-7,.,TRBV6-2/TRBV6-3,.,TGTGCCAGCAGCCCGGGGGCCTATCTCTCCTACGAGCAGTACTTC,CASSPGAYLSYEQYF
TRBJ2-1,.,TRBV19,.,TGTGCCAGTAGCCGCGGTGGGGGTCTCTCCTACAATGAGCAGTTCTTC,CASSRGGGLSYNEQFF
TRBJ2-2,.,TRBV28,.,TGTGCCAGCACCCTACAAGGAACCGGGGAGCTGTTTTTT,CASTLQGTGELFF
TRBJ2-3,.,TRBV5-1,.,TGCGCCAGCAGCTTGGGGTCTGGCACAGATACGCAGTATTTT,CASSLGSGTDTQYF
TRBJ2-7,.,TRBV11-3,.,TGTGCCAGCAGCTTAGCAGTTAACTACGAGCAGTACTTC,CASSLAVNYEQYF
TRBJ2-3,.,TRBV3-1/TRBV3-2,.,TGTGCCAGCAGCCAAGTCGCGGGAAATACGCAGTATTTT,CASSQVAGNTQYF
TRBJ1-1,.,TRBV29-1,.,TGCAGCGTTTCGGGGAACCTGAACACTGAAGCTTTCTTT,CSVSGNLNTEAFF
TRBJ1-2,.,TRBV2,.,TGTGCCAGCAGGGACAGTTCTAACTATGGCTACACCTTC,CASRDSSNYGYTF
TRBJ2-2,TRBD1,TRBV5-4,.,TGTGCCAGCAGCCCCTTTGGGACAGGGCGAAACACCGGGGAGCTGTTTTTT,CASSPFGTGRNTGELFF
TRBJ1-5,.,TRBV4-3,few,TGCGCCAGCATCGGTCAGCCCCAGCATTTT,CASIGQPQHF
TRBJ2-1,TRBD2,TRBV6-5,.,TGTGCCAGCAGTAAGACTAGCGGAAAGTACAATGAGCAGTTCTTC,CASSKTSGKYNEQFF
TRBJ2-3,.,TRBV18,.,TGTGCCAGCTCCGCCCAGTTTGGCGCCGCAGATACGCAGTATTTT,CASSAQFGAADTQYF
TRBJ1-5,.,TRBV7-2,.,TGTGCCAGCAGCCCAGTGGGTAGCAATCAGCCCCAGCATTTT,CASSPVGSNQPQHF
TRBJ2-1,.,TRBV7-9,once,TGTGCCAGCAGCTTAGCGACTTACAATGAGCAGTTCTTC,CASSLATYNEQFF
TRBJ2-3,TRBD1,TRBV19,.,TGTGCCAGTAGTGTTGGACAGGGAAACACAGATACGCAGTATTTT,CASSVGQGNTDTQYF
TRBJ1-2,TRBD1,TRBV28,.,TGTGCCAGCAGGGGACAGGGTGGGAGGGGGAACTATGGCTACACCTTC,CASRGQGGRGNYGYTF
TRBJ1-1,.,TRBV3-1/TRBV3-2,few,TGTGCCAGCAGCCAAGATCTTTTAGTGAACACTGAAGCTTTCTTT,CASSQDLLVNTEAFF
TRBJ1-5,.,TRBV6-2/TRBV6-3,few,TGTGCCAGCAGTTATGAGGAGAAACAGCCCCAGCATTTT,CASSYEEKQPQHF
TRBJ2-1,.,TRBV7-2,once,TGTGCCAGCAGCTCTAGGGCCGACAATGAGCAGTTCTTC,CASSSRADNEQFF
TRBJ2-5,.,TRBV5-5,.,TGTGCCAGCAGCTTGACAAGGGCCCAAGAGACCCAGTACTTC,CASSLTRAQETQYF
TRBJ2-7,TRBD2,TRBV7-8,.,TGTGCCAGCAGCTTAGCGGGACTAGCGGGAGAGCAGTACTTC,CASSLAGLAGEQYF
TRBJ1-1,.,TRBV6-5,.,TGTGCCAGCAGTTACGAGGGGGAGAACACTGAAGCTTTCTTT,CASSYEGENTEAFF
TRBJ2-1,TRBD1,TRBV5-1,.,TGCGCCAGCAGCTTGGCGGTAGGACAGGGCCAAGGGGAGCAGTTCTTC,CASSLAVGQGQGEQFF
TRBJ2-1,TRBD2,TRBV5-1,.,TGCGCCAGCAGCTTGCCAGCGGGAGGGGACGAGCAGTTCTTC,CASSLPAGGDEQFF
TRBJ1-4,TRBD1,TRBV5-4,.,TGTGCCAGCAGCTTAGGGGGACAGGATGAAAAACTGTTTTTT,CASSLGGQDEKLFF
TRBJ2-7,TRBD1,TRBV10-3,.,TGTGCCATCAACGCCCAGGACAGGGTTTCCTACGAGCAGTACTTC,CAINAQDRVSYEQYF
TRBJ2-1,.,TRBV27,.,TGTGCCAGCAGGACATCCCGGGACATCGGAGTGGAGCAGTTCTTC,CASRTSRDIGVEQFF